These 23 T cell receptor beta chains came from one sample sequenced in a study of shared clonotypes between healthy human individuals. CD45RO negativity and positive selection for CCR7 defined naive CD8 cells, a population that excluded terminally differentiated effector memory CD45RA+ cells. Sequencing used immunoSEQ multiplex PCR; TCRdb keeps in-frame clones, though not all of them. Here the sample spans roughly 890,000 clones, 90% to 95% being singletons. The sample comprised naive CD8+ T cells sorted from blood. The receptors come from a man aged 25 to 40 in good health.

The chain carries TRBV27 and TRBJ2-1; 7 bases match TRBD1. The CDR3 runs 13 residues. CDR1 and CDR2 from the germline V gene are MNHEY and SMNVEV (reference sequence). Trimming at V came to 7 bases and at J to 12 bases, leaving 12 bases not matched to a gene. The DNA of the CDR3 is TGTGCCAGCACCCCGTCAGGGGGTATGCCGCAGTTCTTC. Its translation: CASTPSGGMPQFF.

This clone appeared once. The genes are TRBV4-1 and TRBJ2-5; tentative D call: TRBD2 (5 bases). Per the germline V gene, CDR1 is MGHRA and CDR2 is YSYEKL. The CDR3 is 16 amino acids. V shed 4 bases and J shed 5 bases, with 20 bases lying between them. DNA for the CDR3: TGCGCCAGCAGCCCCGGATCCGGCGGACTTAGGGAGACCCAGTACTTC. Protein sequence: CASSPGSGGLRETQYF.

CDR3: CASSLRLVDGELFF. DNA for the CDR3: TGTGCCAGCAGTTTGAGACTAGTCGACGGGGAGCTGTTTTTT. The chain couples TRBV28 to TRBJ2-2; a possible D gene is TRBD2 (6 bases). Trimming took 3 bases from V and 7 from J, leaving 12 bases between them. CDR1 is MDHEN, CDR2 SYDVKM, per germline. The CDR3 has 14 amino acids. The entire variable domain, with the rest obtained from reference TRBV28 and TRBJ2-2, is as follows: DVKVTQSSRYLVKRTGEKVFLECVQDMDHENMFWYRQDPGLGLRLIYFSYDVKMKEKGDIPEGYSVSREKKERFSLILESASTNQTSMYLCASSLRLVDGELFFGEGSRLTVL.

Remarks on this clone: Different DNA sequences within this sample yield the same CDR3. This chain joins TRBV19 and TRBJ1-1; D unclear. Germline V gene data show CDR1 as LNHDA and CDR2 as SQIVND (reference sequence). V shed 3 bases and J shed 2 bases, with 1 base lying between them. The CDR3 sequence is 11 residues long. CDR3 DNA sequence: TGTGCCAGTAGTATTAACACTGAAGCTTTCTTT. Translated, it gives CASSINTEAFF.

CDR3 bases: TGTGCCATCAGTGGTGGGTACTACGAGCAGTACTTC. Translated: CAISGGYYEQYF. V and J are TRBV10-3 and TRBJ2-7; D is undetermined. CDR3 length equals 12 residues. Germline lookup yields CDR1 ENHRY and CDR2 SYGVKD. The germline V and J ends were trimmed by 4 bases and 3 bases, with 7 bases remaining between them.

For this clone: Different DNA sequences within this sample yield the same CDR3. The chain couples TRBV10-1 to TRBJ2-3; no clear D. This CDR3 region has 14 residues. Germline CDR1 and CDR2: WNHNN and SYGVQD (reference sequence). V shed 3 bases and J shed 2 bases, with 9 bases lying between them. The CDR3 is CASSDGKITDTQYF. The CDR3 nucleotides read TGCGCCAGCAGTGATGGGAAAATCACAGATACGCAGTATTTT.

This chain links TRBV13 with TRBJ2-5; D is unclear. V lost 5 bases and J lost 0, with 13 bases in between. Germline values: CDR1 PRHDT, CDR2 FYEKMQ (reference sequence). CDR3 length: 15 residues. CDR3 residues: CASSIGRRNQETQYF. CDR3 DNA: TGTGCCAGCAGCATCGGAAGACGGAACCAAGAGACCCAGTACTTC.

This sequence joins TRBV5-6 and TRBJ2-7, with TRBD1 matching 7 bases. CDR3 length: 14 residues. Per the germline V gene, CDR1 is SGHDT and CDR2 is YYEEEE. Unmatched junction bases numbered 3, after V lost 0 bases and J lost 3 bases. The DNA for the CDR3 is TGTGCCAGCAGCTTGGATAGGGACAGCTACGAGCAGTACTTC. Protein sequence: CASSLDRDSYEQYF.

This sequence joins TRBV27 and TRBJ2-1, with TRBD2 matching 14 bases. The CDR3 is made up of 14 amino acids. Germline V lookup: CDR1 MNHEY, CDR2 SMNVEV (reference sequence). V trimming: 8 bases; J trimming: 6 bases; junction bases outside the gene matches: 3. The CDR3: CASGTSGRLNEQFF. CDR3 sequence (DNA): TGTGCCAGCGGGACTAGCGGGAGACTCAATGAGCAGTTCTTC.

The chain combines TRBV28 with TRBJ2-7, with D perhaps given as TRBD1 or TRBD2 (5 bases each). With 3 bases removed from V and 3 bases from J, the gap between germline ends came to 12 bases. The CDR3 sequence is 14 residues long. Germline loops: CDR1 MDHEN, CDR2 SYDVKM. The CDR3, as DNA: TGTGCCAGCAGTTTGGAGGACATTGACTACGAGCAGTACTTC. Its translation: CASSLEDIDYEQYF.

The chain links TRBV7-9 to TRBJ2-5; 8 bases match TRBD1. The CDR3 extends over 16 amino acids. The germline V gene has CDR1 SEHNR and CDR2 FQNEAQ (reference sequence). The V segment lost 2 bases and the J segment 3 bases; nucleotides outside the gene matches: 8. The CDR3 region has the DNA TGTGCCAGCAGCTTATGGAGGACAGGGCGGGAAGAGACCCAGTACTTC. It is translated as CASSLWRTGREETQYF.

The V and J genes are TRBV9 and TRBJ1-1, with no clear D. V lost 2 bases and J lost 3, with 14 bases in between. This CDR3 is 15 amino acids long. The V gene's germline CDR1 is SGDLS and CDR2 YYNGEE. The CDR3 region is CASSVGPVFDTEAFF. CDR3 nucleotide sequence: TGTGCCAGCAGCGTTGGTCCAGTTTTTGACACTGAAGCTTTCTTT. The full variable domain, its missing parts supplied by reference TRBV9 and TRBJ1-1, is DSGVTQTPKHLITATGQRVTLRCSPRSGDLSVYWYQQSLDQGLQFLIQYYNGEERAKGNILERFSAQQFPDLHSELNLSSLELGDSALYFCASSVGPVFDTEAFFGQGTRLTVV.

J is TRBJ2-3 and V is TRBV28, with 14 bases fitting TRBD2. Germline V gene sequence: CDR1 MDHEN, CDR2 SYDVKM. Trimming took 5 bases from V and 7 from J; bases not matched to a gene: 5. This CDR3 is 15 amino acids long. For the CDR3, the DNA is TGTGCCAGCAGTCGACTAGCGGGAGGGCCGTATACGCAGTATTTT. It yields the protein CASSRLAGGPYTQYF.

The rearrangement joins TRBV5-4 to TRBJ1-1; maybe TRBD1 (5 bases). CDR3 length: 11 residues. Germline-derived CDR1 and CDR2 are SGHNT and YYREEE (reference sequence). The V end was cut by 1 base, the J end by 10 bases, with 8 bases between. CDR3 protein: CASSLLGAAFF. The CDR3 nucleotides read TGTGCCAGCAGCTTGCTTGGGGCAGCTTTCTTT.

V is TRBV7-9 and J is TRBJ1-1; D unresolved. Germline V lookup: CDR1 SEHNR, CDR2 FQNEAQ (reference sequence). The CDR3 length is 16 residues. Trimming shortened V by 1 base and J by 0 bases, and 12 bases separated the two germline ends. The CDR3 sequence is CASSLGVTGLNTEAFF. The CDR3 region has the DNA TGTGCCAGCAGCTTAGGAGTGACGGGGTTGAACACTGAAGCTTTCTTT.

On this clone itself: Since a much larger clone is just one base distant, this may be a read error. Other nucleotide sequences in the sample specify the same CDR3. The chain recombines TRBV27 with TRBJ2-2; D ambiguous. There are 11 residues in the CDR3. Trimming removed 6 bases from V and 7 bases from J, with 6 bases in between. Germline values: CDR1 MNHEY, CDR2 SMNVEV (reference sequence). Here the CDR3 DNA reads TGTGCCAGCAGCCCTGGCGGGGAGCTGTTTTTT. As protein: CASSPGGELFF.

The chain is built from TRBV6-1 and TRBJ2-7; 9 bases map to TRBD1. The CDR3 runs 15 residues. Per the germline V gene, CDR1 is MNHNS and CDR2 is SASEGT. Trimming took 1 base from V and 2 from J; bases not matched to a gene: 3. The CDR3 reads CASSEGDRAPYEQYF. For the CDR3, the DNA is TGTGCCAGCAGTGAAGGGGACAGGGCCCCCTACGAGCAGTACTTC.

This sequence joins TRBV9 and TRBJ1-2; 9 nucleotides match TRBD1. Looked up from germline, CDR1 is SGDLS and CDR2 is YYNGEE. This CDR3 has 15 residues. V lost 2 bases, J lost 6 bases, and 8 bases stayed unmatched. DNA of the CDR3: TGTGCCAGCAGCGTGGCCCGGGACAGGGCGCATGGCTACACCTTC. As protein: CASSVARDRAHGYTF. The entire variable domain, with the rest obtained from reference TRBV9 and TRBJ1-2, is as follows: DSGVTQTPKHLITATGQRVTLRCSPRSGDLSVYWYQQSLDQGLQFLIQYYNGEERAKGNILERFSAQQFPDLHSELNLSSLELGDSALYFCASSVARDRAHGYTFGSGTRLTVV.

The genes are TRBV6-5 and TRBJ2-1; no clear D gene. Germline CDR1 and CDR2: MNHEY and SVGAGI. The CDR3 totals 12 residues. Trimming shortened V by 0 bases and J by 6 bases, and 3 bases separated the two germline ends. The CDR3 sequence is CASSYSPNEQFF. The DNA of the CDR3 is TGTGCCAGCAGTTACTCTCCCAATGAGCAGTTCTTC.

The table lists this clone with a count of one. The chain joins TRBV19 to TRBJ2-1; TRBD2 matches at 13 bases. The CDR3 has 15 amino acids. The V gene's germline CDR1 is LNHDA and CDR2 SQIVND (reference sequence). V gave up 7 bases and J gave up 5 bases; unmatched junction bases: 5. CDR3: CASTLLAGGNNEQFF. The CDR3 DNA reads as TGTGCCAGTACCCTACTAGCGGGAGGGAACAATGAGCAGTTCTTC.

The chain employs TRBV29-1 and TRBJ2-7; 11 bases line up with TRBD2. Germline lookup yields CDR1 SQVTM and CDR2 ANQGSEA. The CDR3 is 14 residues long. The J segment lost 4 bases and the V segment lost 6 bases, leaving 8 bases of the junction unmatched. CDR3 region: CSVATGTSGYEQYF. The CDR3 bases are TGCAGCGTGGCCACCGGGACTAGCGGATACGAGCAGTACTTC.

V gene TRBV15 combines with J gene TRBJ1-2, with a weak D call TRBD1 (5 bases). Trimming removed 5 bases at V and 5 bases at J, with 15 bases between. The CDR3 has 14 amino acids. CDR1 and CDR2 (germline): LNHNV, YYDKDF (reference sequence). CDR3 amino acids: CATSLTGTGYGYTF. CDR3 bases: TGTGCCACCAGCCTAACCGGGACGGGATATGGCTACACCTTC.

A note on this clone: In the same sample, other DNA sequences code for this CDR3. This rearrangement joins TRBV27 to TRBJ1-2; D perhaps matches TRBD1 (5 bases). The CDR3 runs 13 residues. Trimming pared 5 bases from V and 4 bases from J, leaving 11 bases between. Germline V gives CDR1 MNHEY, CDR2 SMNVEV (reference sequence). The CDR3 protein is CASSPGGSYGYTF. CDR3 nucleotide sequence: TGTGCCAGCAGTCCCGGGGGGTCCTATGGCTACACCTTC.